This section outlines one T cell receptor (beta chain) sequence together with its context. The data were obtained in a study of blood T cell repertoires in COVID-19. Study background: In each case, the material was cDNA or gDNA derived from T cells, B-cell-depleted T cells, or PBMCs.

Recovered status applied to Cohort 3 donors who had two consecutive negative PCRs. It also applied to those with clearance or with symptom resolution. The data were produced by immunoSEQ multiplex PCR, yet TCRdb's version contains in-frame clones alone and is incomplete. The data hold roughly 290,000 clones, with 70% to 90% observed a single time. Germline V gene data show CDR1 as SEHNR and CDR2 as FQNEAQ (reference sequence). This CDR3 is built from 15 residues. J gave up 8 bases and V 5 bases, and 11 bases lay outside the gene matches. This chain uses TRBV7-9 with TRBJ1-4; 7 bases agree with TRBD1. The receptor was isolated from a woman between 40 and 50 years old who had recovered from COVID-19. Sequencing input: PBMCs or T cells enriched from blood (not recorded which). The CDR3 sequence is CASSTPDRPQEKLFF. The CDR3 region has the DNA TGTGCCAGCAGCACTCCGGACAGGCCGCAGGAAAAACTGTTTTTT.